The 29 T cell receptor beta chains below were found in one sample sequenced in a study of siplizumab effects on memory and regulatory T cells. Assay used: immunoSEQ multiplex PCR; TCRdb lists only in-frame clones, some missing. The sample contains over 80,000 clones, about 95% of which appear only once. Sequencing used non-Treg CD4+ T cells sorted from blood. The origin of the receptors is a human donor in good health.

This sequence joins TRBV7-2 and TRBJ1-3; D uncertain. The CDR3 covers 14 residues. V lost 3 bases and J lost 7, with 13 bases in between. In germline, CDR1 is SGHTA, CDR2 FQGNSA. The CDR3 protein is CASSFRQVWNTIYF. CDR3 nucleotides: TGTGCCAGCAGCTTTAGGCAGGTCTGGAACACCATATATTTT.

This sequence joins TRBV6-6 and TRBJ2-2; D unclear. The CDR3 extends over 12 amino acids. Between the trimmed V and J ends, which lost 2 bases and 6 bases, there was a span of 4 bases. Germline V gene data show CDR1 as MNHNY and CDR2 as SVGAGI (reference sequence). This CDR3 reads CASSYGPGELFF. The CDR3 nucleotides are TGTGCCAGCAGTTACGGACCCGGGGAGCTGTTTTTT.

CDR3: CASSQGAGSLINEQFF. CDR3 coding DNA: TGTGCCAGCAGCCAAGGGGCCGGGAGCTTGATCAATGAGCAGTTCTTC. The chain joins TRBV14 to TRBJ2-1, with D possibly matching TRBD2 (6 bases). The V end lost 1 base, the J end lost 6 bases, and 16 bases lay between the germline ends. The germline gives CDR1 SGHDN, CDR2 FVKESK. This CDR3 is 16 amino acids long.

The chain joins TRBV13 to TRBJ2-1; no clear D gene. Germline V gene lookup returns CDR1 PRHDT and CDR2 FYEKMQ (reference sequence). Deletions cut 2 bases from V and 11 bases from J, with 13 bases between. The CDR3 is made up of 13 amino acids. CDR3 protein: CASSLSGLGKQFF. CDR3 in DNA: TGTGCCAGCAGCTTAAGTGGGCTGGGCAAGCAGTTCTTC. The variable domain in full, completed from reference TRBV13 and TRBJ2-1, reads AAGVIQSPRHLIKEKRETATLKCYPIPRHDTVYWYQQGPGQDPQFLISFYEKMQSDKGSIPDRFSAQQFSDYHSELNMSSLELGDSALYFCASSLSGLGKQFFGPGTRLTVL.

The J gene is TRBJ1-2, the V gene TRBV15; D is unresolved. Germline CDR1 is LNHNV and CDR2 is YYDKDF (reference sequence). The CDR3 is 13 residues long. V was shortened by 0 bases and J by 12 bases, with 14 bases between the two germline ends. CDR3 nucleotide sequence: TGTGCCACCAGCAGAGATCCGGAAGACGGAAACACCTTC. Translating it yields CATSRDPEDGNTF.

This chain joins TRBV5-1 and TRBJ2-2; tentatively, D is TRBD1 (6 bases). The V end lost 4 bases, the J end lost 3 bases, and 13 bases lay between the germline ends. The CDR3 has 15 residues. Germline values: CDR1 SGHRS, CDR2 YFSETQ. The CDR3 region is CASSLKTGYTGELFF. CDR3 nucleotide sequence: TGCGCCAGCAGCCTGAAGACAGGCTACACCGGGGAGCTGTTTTTT.

This clone has just one count. This chain uses TRBV18 with TRBJ1-5, with TRBD1 as a possible D gene (6 bases). Trimming stripped 5 bases from V and 10 bases from J, with 18 bases between. The CDR3 has 14 amino acids. Germline-derived CDR1 and CDR2 are KGHSH and LQKENI. This chain's CDR3 is CASSSGQFRDPQHF. CDR3 bases: TGTGCCAGCTCATCAGGACAGTTTAGGGATCCCCAGCATTTT.

This chain uses TRBV11-2 with TRBJ2-7; 11 nucleotides line up with TRBD2. Germline V gives CDR1 SGHAT, CDR2 FQNNGV. V lost 0 bases, J lost 12 bases, and 7 bases stayed unmatched. The length of the CDR3 is 14 residues. This CDR3 reads CASSLDSTSGSMYF. The DNA of the CDR3 is TGTGCCAGCAGCTTAGACTCAACTAGCGGGAGCATGTACTTC.

The chain uses TRBV11-3 and TRBJ2-5; 7 bases match TRBD1. The germline V gene has CDR1 SGHNT and CDR2 YENEEA. V gave up 5 bases and J gave up 3 bases; unmatched junction bases: 9. The CDR3 sequence is 15 residues long. CDR3: CASSQVRDRKETQYF. DNA for the CDR3: TGTGCCAGCAGCCAAGTCCGGGACAGAAAAGAGACCCAGTACTTC.

The chain employs TRBV6-5 and TRBJ1-4; D uncertain. The CDR3 contains 14 residues. CDR1 and CDR2 from the germline V gene are MNHEY and SVGAGI. With 6 bases removed from V and 5 bases from J, the gap between germline ends came to 13 bases. The CDR3: CASSRFSSNEKLFF. The DNA for the CDR3 is TGTGCCAGCAGCCGTTTCAGTTCCAATGAAAAACTGTTTTTT.

V usage is TRBV5-3 and J usage is TRBJ1-4; D is ambiguous. TRBV5-3 is annotated as an ORF whose role is uncertain. This CDR3 region has 11 residues. Trimming took off 1 base at V and 8 bases at J, with 3 bases between the two ends. CDR3: CARSLREKLFF. The DNA of the CDR3 is TGTGCCAGAAGCTTGAGGGAAAAACTGTTTTTT.

The chain has TRBV27 and TRBJ1-3; D call uncertain. This CDR3 has 15 residues. V was cut by 3 bases and J by 0 bases, with 9 bases left in between. Germline CDR1 reads MNHEY; CDR2 reads SMNVEV (reference sequence). The CDR3 region is CASSLGGNSGNTIYF. DNA of the CDR3: TGTGCCAGCAGTTTGGGCGGAAACTCTGGAAACACCATATATTTT.

V usage is TRBV25-1 and J usage is TRBJ2-1, with D possibly TRBD2 on 6 matching bases. CDR1 and CDR2 (germline): MGHDK, SYGVNS. V dropped 8 bases and J dropped 2 bases, with 19 bases sitting between them. The CDR3 loop spans 16 amino acids. The CDR3: CASSQEGTETYNEQFF. Written as DNA, the CDR3 is TGTGCCAGCTCTCAAGAGGGGACTGAGACCTACAATGAGCAGTTCTTC.

This chain joins TRBV5-1 and TRBJ2-1; the D is unclear. Trimming pared 0 bases from V and 6 bases from J, leaving 10 bases between. Germline assignment: CDR1 SGHRS and CDR2 YFSETQ. This CDR3 is built from 14 residues. CDR3 bases: TGCGCCAGCAGCTTGGAGGTAAAAATCAATGAGCAGTTCTTC. This sequence encodes CASSLEVKINEQFF.

The rearrangement uses TRBV19 and TRBJ1-1; D is perhaps TRBD1 (5 bases). Germline loops: CDR1 LNHDA, CDR2 SQIVND (reference sequence). This CDR3 has 16 amino acids. With 3 bases removed from V and 0 bases from J, the gap between germline ends came to 14 bases. Here the CDR3 DNA reads TGTGCCAGTAGTATGACGACTGGGACGTTGAACACTGAAGCTTTCTTT. This codes for CASSMTTGTLNTEAFF.

The genes are TRBV28 and TRBJ2-1; the match to TRBD2 covers 9 bases. CDR3 length: 18 residues. Per the germline V gene, CDR1 is MDHEN and CDR2 is SYDVKM. J gave up 8 bases and V 1 base, and 15 bases lay outside the gene matches. The CDR3: CASSLFRGTSPYSDEQFF. CDR3 nucleotides: TGTGCCAGCAGTTTATTCCGGGGGACTAGCCCTTATTCCGATGAGCAGTTCTTC.

The V and J genes are TRBV5-1 and TRBJ1-1; no reliable D call. The CDR3 has 14 amino acids. Trimming removed 4 bases at V and 1 base at J, with 11 bases between. Per germline, CDR1 SGHRS and CDR2 YFSETQ. The CDR3 DNA follows: TGCGCCAGCAGCCGAGGCGCCCGGAACACTGAAGCTTTCTTT. As protein: CASSRGARNTEAFF.

This chain links TRBV7-2 with TRBJ2-7; D remains unclear. V was clipped by 5 bases and J by 5 bases, with 10 bases between them. The CDR3 covers 12 residues. Germline lookup yields CDR1 SGHTA and CDR2 FQGNSA. In DNA form, the CDR3 reads TGTGCCAGCAGCCCCGCCCTCCACGAGCAGTACTTC. Translation gives CASSPALHEQYF.

The rearrangement uses TRBV14 and TRBJ1-3, with D perhaps TRBD1 (5 bases). V lost 4 bases and J lost 1, with 14 bases in between. The CDR3 totals 16 residues. Per germline, CDR1 SGHDN and CDR2 FVKESK. CDR3 in DNA: TGTGCCAGCAGCCGGACACCGACAGCTTCTGGAAACACCATATATTTT. This sequence encodes CASSRTPTASGNTIYF.

The J gene is TRBJ2-7, the V gene TRBV28; no reliable D call. Per the germline V gene, CDR1 is MDHEN and CDR2 is SYDVKM. CDR3 length: 13 amino acids. V lost 7 bases to trimming and J lost 1 base, with 11 bases between them. CDR3 DNA: TGTGCCAGCACCCAAATGGGGTCCTACGAGCAGTACTTC. Protein product: CASTQMGSYEQYF.

The chain couples TRBV28 to TRBJ1-5; D uncertain. Trimming shortened V by 1 base and J by 11 bases, and 12 bases separated the two germline ends. CDR1 is MDHEN, CDR2 SYDVKM, per germline. The CDR3 spans 13 residues. The CDR3 DNA follows: TGTGCCAGCAGTTTATCACCGAGTTGGGCCCAGCATTTT. It is translated as CASSLSPSWAQHF.

The chain carries TRBV7-2 and TRBJ2-7; the D gene could be TRBD1 or TRBD2 (5 bases each). Looked up from germline, CDR1 is SGHTA and CDR2 is FQGNSA. V lost 5 bases, J lost 1 base, and 12 bases lay in between. The CDR3 sequence is 14 residues long. Here the CDR3 DNA reads TGTGCCAGCAGCATGGGACGGGGTTCCTACGAGCAGTACTTC. It specifies CASSMGRGSYEQYF.

This chain links TRBV5-1 with TRBJ2-7; D could derive from TRBD1 or TRBD2 (5 bases each). The CDR3 spans 13 residues. V lost 7 bases and J lost 1, with 12 bases in between. CDR1 SGHRS and CDR2 YFSETQ come from the germline V gene. CDR3 amino acids: CASGRGASYEQYF. The CDR3 DNA reads TGCGCCAGCGGTAGAGGGGCATCCTACGAGCAGTACTTC.

The chain couples TRBV10-2 to TRBJ2-7; 13 nucleotides line up with TRBD2. Per the germline V gene, CDR1 is WSHSY and CDR2 is SAAADI. There are 14 residues in the CDR3. V trimming: 6 bases; J trimming: 5 bases; junction bases outside the gene matches: 4. In nucleotides, the CDR3 is TGCGCCAGCAGGGGACTAGCGGGAACCCACGAGCAGTACTTC. It yields the protein CASRGLAGTHEQYF.

J is TRBJ1-1 and V is TRBV25-1; D uncertain. V lost 1 base, J lost 4 bases, and 13 bases lay in between. Germline V gene data show CDR1 as MGHDK and CDR2 as SYGVNS. This CDR3 has 15 amino acids. Here the CDR3 reads CASSEFEGGSTEAFF. The CDR3 DNA reads TGTGCCAGCAGTGAATTCGAGGGCGGGAGCACTGAAGCTTTCTTT.

The V and J genes are TRBV5-1 and TRBJ2-7; D is possibly TRBD1 or TRBD2 (5 bases each). Germline CDR1 reads SGHRS; CDR2 reads YFSETQ. The CDR3 consists of 14 residues. Trimming removed 1 base from V and 5 bases from J, with 13 bases in between. CDR3 bases: TGCGCCAGCAGCTTGTTAGTTGGGGGTAACGAGCAGTACTTC. Its translation is CASSLLVGGNEQYF.

This chain's CDR3 is CASSFRWFNIETQYF. CDR3 DNA: TGTGCCAGCAGTTTTCGGTGGTTCAACATTGAGACCCAGTACTTC. The chain combines TRBV28 with TRBJ2-5; no reliable D call. V was trimmed by 3 bases and J by 5 bases, leaving 16 bases between them. Germline V gene sequence: CDR1 MDHEN, CDR2 SYDVKM. The CDR3 totals 15 residues.

The chain combines TRBV9 with TRBJ2-2; D is undetermined. This CDR3 has 15 amino acids. CDR1 and CDR2 from the germline V gene are SGDLS and YYNGEE. Deletions cut 0 bases from V and 6 bases from J, with 12 bases between. CDR3 DNA: TGTGCCAGCAGCGTAGCTCAGGAGTTACCCGGGGAGCTGTTTTTT. This encodes CASSVAQELPGELFF.

V is TRBV6-4 and J is TRBJ2-5; D might be TRBD1 or TRBD2, each matching 5 bases. From germline, CDR1 is MRHNA and CDR2 SNTAGT. There are 13 residues in the CDR3. In DNA, the CDR3 is TGTGCGGGGACCGTCAGGGCTCAAAGCAAGCAGTACTTC. Amino acid sequence: CAGTVRAQSKQYF.